The clone carrying this T cell receptor beta chain has only a few counts. TCRdb called the RT-PCR reads again in MiXCR, with one record for every CDR3 protein. Seen here are almost 700,000 distinct CDR3 sequences, about 14% observed once, and the top ten hold roughly 4%. Germline V gene data show CDR1 as GTSNPN and CDR2 as SVGIG (reference sequence). V was shortened by 5 bases and J by 0 bases, with 14 bases between the two germline ends. This CDR3 has 15 amino acids. This clonotype originated in a female donor in good health, serving as a healthy control. Sequencing input: memory CD4+ T cells from blood. This sequence joins TRBV30 and TRBJ1-5, with D maybe TRBD1 (5 bases). The CDR3 here is CAWRTGTDSNQPQHF. The CDR3 DNA reads TGTGCCTGGCGTACCGGGACCGATAGCAATCAGCCCCAGCATTTT.